This entry describes one TCR beta chain. This sample was taken from a study of blood T cell repertoires in COVID-19. Researchers sorted participants into cohorts using their self-reported clinical history. Recovery meant two consecutive negative NP/OP PCR tests, professional clearance, or resolved symptoms. Original analysis: It was from reference gene primer amplification that nucleated cell counts were estimated. The table came from immunoSEQ multiplex PCR; TCRdb's copy has only in-frame clones and leaves some out. That table furnishes V, J and clone size, whereas the DNA furnished D and trimming. The table records 300,000 to 350,000 clones, roughly 90% of them present only once. The CDR3 is made up of 18 amino acids. Germline V CDR1 and CDR2: DFQATT, SNEGSKA (reference sequence). V dropped 3 bases and J dropped 1; count of bases not matched to a gene: 16.

V usage is TRBV20-1 and J usage is TRBJ2-3, with 7 nucleotides matching TRBD2. Input material: PBMCs or T cells enriched from blood (not recorded which). This TCR came from a woman aged 30 to 39 who had recovered from COVID-19. Here the CDR3 DNA reads TGCAGTGCTAGTGGCCTTGTCGGTGGCGGGAGAGGCACAGATACGCAGTATTTT. The encoded protein is CSASGLVGGGRGTDTQYF.